This T cell receptor (beta chain) was recorded in a study of response to subunit inactivated influenza vaccine (dated by TCRdb to between 2018 and 2020). For the study in its entirety: To follow how T cells responded to a trivalent subunit inactivated influenza vaccine, the researchers relied on deep quantitative profiling of the T cell receptor repertoire.

General conclusions and limits of the study: The authors proposed that each seasonal influenza vaccination may bring in only a limited number of new T cells.

Libraries were constructed by RT-PCR. The run used an Illumina HiSeq 2500. TCRdb's own reprocessing of the public reads used fastp at Q25 and MiXCR and kept productive beta chains. Rows are unified per CDR3 protein, each entry keeping the most common DNA and genes. The sample records hundreds of thousands of distinct CDR3 sequences, roughly 8.2% of which are singletons. The top ten clones comprise 10% to 15% of the sample. This clonotype was seen ten or more times. This receptor's antigen is unknown. Base-call qualities are not available, and no considerably larger clone is one nucleotide away. From its cysteine to its phenylalanine, the CDR3 spans 13 amino acids. Left in the record is the CDR3 DNA by itself, 39 bases read in frame from the first base. Relative to germline, V is 7 bases shorter and J is 4 bases shorter, with 13 bases between their ends. Via the germline V gene, CDR1 is ENHRY and CDR2 SYGVKD.

The chain is made from TRBV10-3 and TRBJ1-1; TRBD1 might be the D gene, on 6 matching bases. The receptor comes from a man aged 50 to 69 who received an inactivated influenza vaccine. Donor details come from another sample of the same person, matched by shared clones. Specimen: PBMCs from blood, collected roughly 24 months after vaccination. For the CDR3, the sequence is CAITGGPGTEAFF. The nucleotide sequence is TGTGCCATCACGGGGGGCCCGGGCACTGAAGCTTTCTTT.